The 8 T cell receptor beta chains listed next were all sequenced from one sample in a study of blood T cell repertoires in COVID-19. The data were produced by immunoSEQ multiplex PCR, yet TCRdb's version contains in-frame clones alone and is incomplete. This table has roughly 210,000 clones, around nine tenths appearing once. The source material was PBMCs or T cells enriched from blood (not recorded which). The source is a man aged 30-40 years in a cohort exposed to, infected with or recovered from COVID-19 (not recorded which).

The gene calls are TRBV3-1 (or the pseudogene TRBV3-2) and TRBJ2-7; D is perhaps TRBD2 (6 bases). The CDR3 totals 15 residues. Per germline, CDR1 LGHDT and CDR2 YNNKEL (reference sequence). Trimming removed 4 bases from V and 4 bases from J, with 17 bases in between. CDR3 sequence: CASSPQWGLPYEQYF. CDR3 in DNA: TGTGCCAGCAGCCCTCAATGGGGACTCCCTTACGAGCAGTACTTC.

This chain connects TRBV6-5 to TRBJ2-7; perhaps TRBD2 as D (6 bases). Germline assignment: CDR1 MNHEY and CDR2 SVGAGI. V gave up 4 bases and J gave up 6 bases, with 13 bases separating them. This CDR3 region has 13 residues. The CDR3 sequence: CASSLPSGLEQYF. The DNA of the CDR3 is TGTGCCAGCAGTTTGCCCAGCGGGCTCGAGCAGTACTTC.

V gene TRBV5-4 combines with J gene TRBJ2-7; D is possibly TRBD1 (5 bases). The CDR3 extends over 13 amino acids. Trimming cost V 0 bases and J 6 bases, with 10 bases left between them. Germline-derived CDR1 and CDR2 are SGHNT and YYREEE (reference sequence). CDR3 in amino acids: CASSLGQSSEQYF. CDR3 in DNA: TGTGCCAGCAGCTTGGGACAGTCAAGCGAGCAGTACTTC.

J is TRBJ2-2 and V is TRBV7-9; 7 nucleotides line up with TRBD1. Germline V gene data show CDR1 as SEHNR and CDR2 as FQNEAQ (reference sequence). Trimming removed 6 bases from V and 5 bases from J; junction bases left unmatched: 9. The CDR3 sequence is 15 residues long. The CDR3 DNA is TGTGCCAGCAGTCCAGACAGGGAAGGAACCGGGGAGCTGTTTTTT. Encoded protein: CASSPDREGTGELFF.

The chain links TRBV7-2 to TRBJ1-1; 8 nucleotides agree with TRBD1. Germline CDR1 reads SGHTA; CDR2 reads FQGNSA. V was clipped by 0 bases and J by 3 bases; unmatched bases: 3. This CDR3 comprises 15 residues. The CDR3 bases are TGTGCCAGCAGCTTAGCGGACAGGGTAGACACTGAAGCTTTCTTT. Protein: CASSLADRVDTEAFF.

The V and J genes are TRBV19 and TRBJ2-7; TRBD1 matches at 9 bases. In germline, CDR1 is LNHDA, CDR2 SQIVND (reference sequence). Trimming at V came to 7 bases and at J to 2 bases, leaving 3 bases not matched to a gene. CDR3 size: 13 residues. The CDR3 protein is CASKGTGTYEQYF. The CDR3 bases are TGTGCCAGTAAGGGGACAGGGACCTACGAGCAGTACTTC.

The J gene is TRBJ1-5, the V gene TRBV19; 8 bases agree with TRBD1. This CDR3 contains 15 residues. CDR1 and CDR2 from the germline V gene are LNHDA and SQIVND (reference sequence). V trimming: 7 bases; J trimming: 7 bases; junction bases outside the gene matches: 12. In DNA, the CDR3 is TGTGCCAGTACCCCGACGGACAGGGTGGGACAGCCCCAGCATTTT. This codes for CASTPTDRVGQPQHF.

A few counts support this clone. J is TRBJ1-5 and V is TRBV19; tentative D call: TRBD1 (5 bases). The germline gives CDR1 LNHDA, CDR2 SQIVND (reference sequence). CDR3 length: 12 amino acids. Trimming stripped 4 bases from V and 4 bases from J, with 5 bases between. The CDR3 DNA reads TGTGCCAGTAGTACAGGGAATCAGCCCCAGCATTTT. Its protein is CASSTGNQPQHF.